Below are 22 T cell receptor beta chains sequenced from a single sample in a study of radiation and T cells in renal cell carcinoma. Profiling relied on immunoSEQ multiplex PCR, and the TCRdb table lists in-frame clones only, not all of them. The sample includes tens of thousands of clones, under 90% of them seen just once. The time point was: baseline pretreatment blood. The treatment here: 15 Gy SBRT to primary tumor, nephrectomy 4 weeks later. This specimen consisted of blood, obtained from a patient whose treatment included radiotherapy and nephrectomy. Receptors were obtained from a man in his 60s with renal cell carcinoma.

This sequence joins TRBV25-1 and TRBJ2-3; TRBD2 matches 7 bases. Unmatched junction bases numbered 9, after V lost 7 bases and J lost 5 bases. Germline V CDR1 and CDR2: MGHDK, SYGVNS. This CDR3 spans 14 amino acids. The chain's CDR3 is CASTRAGVGDTQYF. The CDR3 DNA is TGTGCCAGCACTAGGGCGGGAGTGGGAGATACGCAGTATTTT.

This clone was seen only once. CDR3 coding DNA: TGTGCCAGCAGCCAAGCACAGGGGGCTGGGGCCAACGTCCTGACTTTC. Protein sequence: CASSQAQGAGANVLTF. The chain combines TRBV4-2 with TRBJ2-6; TRBD1 matches at 8 bases. Germline assignment: CDR1 LGHNA and CDR2 YNFKEQ. This CDR3 region has 16 residues. Unmatched junction bases numbered 1, after V lost 1 base and J lost 2 bases.

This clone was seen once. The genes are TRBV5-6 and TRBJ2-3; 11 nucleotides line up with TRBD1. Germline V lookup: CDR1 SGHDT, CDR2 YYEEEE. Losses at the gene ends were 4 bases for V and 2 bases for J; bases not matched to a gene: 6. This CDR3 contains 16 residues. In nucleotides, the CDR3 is TGTGCCAGCAGCCTTCGGACAGGGGGCTTCACAGATACGCAGTATTTT. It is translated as CASSLRTGGFTDTQYF.

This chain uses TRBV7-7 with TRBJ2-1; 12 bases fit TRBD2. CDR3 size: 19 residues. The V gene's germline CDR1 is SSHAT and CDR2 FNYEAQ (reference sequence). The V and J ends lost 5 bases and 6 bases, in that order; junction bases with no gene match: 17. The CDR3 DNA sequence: TGTGCCAGCAGCCGAAACCCTCCGGCGACTAGCGGGAGAGTCAATGAGCAGTTCTTC. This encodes CASSRNPPATSGRVNEQFF. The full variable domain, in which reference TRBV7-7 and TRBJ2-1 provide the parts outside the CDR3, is GAGVSQSPRYKVTKRGQDVTLRCDPISSHATLYWYQQALGQGPEFLTYFNYEAQPDKSGLPSDRFSAERPEGSISTLTIQRTEQRDSAMYRCASSRNPPATSGRVNEQFFGPGTRLTVL.

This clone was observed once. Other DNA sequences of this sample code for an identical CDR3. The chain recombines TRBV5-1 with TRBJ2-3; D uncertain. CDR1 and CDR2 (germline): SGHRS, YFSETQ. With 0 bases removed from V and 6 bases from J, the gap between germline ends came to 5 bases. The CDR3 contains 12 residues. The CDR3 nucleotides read TGCGCCAGCAGCTTGGATTTGGATACGCAGTATTTT. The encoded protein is CASSLDLDTQYF.

In nucleotides, the CDR3 is TGCAGCGTCAGGACAGGGAATGCCGGGGAGCTGTTTTTT. Its translation is CSVRTGNAGELFF. The chain has TRBV29-1 and TRBJ2-2, with 8 bases matching TRBD1. The J segment lost 6 bases and the V segment lost 6 bases, leaving 6 bases of the junction unmatched. Germline V gene sequence: CDR1 SQVTM, CDR2 ANQGSEA. This CDR3 spans 13 amino acids.

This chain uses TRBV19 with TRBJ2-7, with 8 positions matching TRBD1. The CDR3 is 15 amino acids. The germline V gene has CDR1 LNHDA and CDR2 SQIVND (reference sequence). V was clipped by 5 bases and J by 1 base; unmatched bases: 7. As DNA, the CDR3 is TGTGCCAGTAGTTCGCCCAGGGGGCCGTCCTACGAGCAGTACTTC. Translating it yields CASSSPRGPSYEQYF.

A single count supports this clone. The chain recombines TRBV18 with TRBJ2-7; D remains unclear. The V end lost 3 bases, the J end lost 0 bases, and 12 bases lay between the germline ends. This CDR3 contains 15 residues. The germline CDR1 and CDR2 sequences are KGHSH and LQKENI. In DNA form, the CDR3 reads TGTGCCAGCTCACCTTTAAACACGGGCTCCTACGAGCAGTACTTC. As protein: CASSPLNTGSYEQYF.

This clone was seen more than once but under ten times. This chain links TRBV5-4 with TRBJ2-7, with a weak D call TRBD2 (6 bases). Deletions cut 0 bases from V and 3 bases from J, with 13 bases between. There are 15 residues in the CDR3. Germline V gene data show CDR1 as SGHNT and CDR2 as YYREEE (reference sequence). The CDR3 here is CASSLENRGGYEQYF. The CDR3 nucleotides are TGTGCCAGCAGCTTGGAGAATAGGGGAGGCTACGAGCAGTACTTC.

CDR3 loop: CASSLATSSYEQYF. CDR3 coding DNA: TGTGCCAGCAGCTTAGCGACTAGCTCCTACGAGCAGTACTTC. J is TRBJ2-7 and V is TRBV7-3; possible D gene TRBD2, 6 bases. Looked up from germline, CDR1 is SGHTA and CDR2 is FQGTGA. V lost 2 bases and J lost 0, with 8 bases in between. This CDR3 contains 14 residues.

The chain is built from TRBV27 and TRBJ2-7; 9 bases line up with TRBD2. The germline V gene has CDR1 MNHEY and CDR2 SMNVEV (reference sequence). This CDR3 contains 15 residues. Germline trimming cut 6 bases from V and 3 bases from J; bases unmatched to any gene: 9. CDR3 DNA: TGTGCCAGCAGGTTAGCGGGAGACGGGCGCTACGAGCAGTACTTC. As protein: CASRLAGDGRYEQYF.

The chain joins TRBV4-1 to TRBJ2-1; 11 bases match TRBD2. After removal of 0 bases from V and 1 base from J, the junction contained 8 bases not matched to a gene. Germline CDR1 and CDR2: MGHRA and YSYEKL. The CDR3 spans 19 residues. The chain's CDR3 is CASSQEASGRYGSYNEQFF. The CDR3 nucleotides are TGCGCCAGCAGCCAAGAGGCTAGCGGGAGGTATGGGTCCTACAATGAGCAGTTCTTC.

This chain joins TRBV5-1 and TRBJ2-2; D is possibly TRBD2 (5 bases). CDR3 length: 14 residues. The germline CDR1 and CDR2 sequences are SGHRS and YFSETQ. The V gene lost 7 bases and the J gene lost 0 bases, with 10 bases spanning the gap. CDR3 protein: CASGGQTNTGELFF. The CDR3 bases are TGCGCCAGCGGCGGGCAGACGAACACCGGGGAGCTGTTTTTT.

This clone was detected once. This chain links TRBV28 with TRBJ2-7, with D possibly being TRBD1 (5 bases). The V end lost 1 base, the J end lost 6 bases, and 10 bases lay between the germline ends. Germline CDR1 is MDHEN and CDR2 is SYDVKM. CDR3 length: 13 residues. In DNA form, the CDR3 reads TGTGCCAGCAGTTTATTATCCAGGGTCGAGCAGTACTTC. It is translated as CASSLLSRVEQYF.

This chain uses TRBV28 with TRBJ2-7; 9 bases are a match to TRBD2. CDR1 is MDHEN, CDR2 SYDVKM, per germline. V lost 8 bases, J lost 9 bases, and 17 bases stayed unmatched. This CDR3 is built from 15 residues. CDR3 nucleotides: TGTGCCAGCCGAGGTACCCTAGCGGGAACGAGCGGGCAGTACTTC. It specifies CASRGTLAGTSGQYF.

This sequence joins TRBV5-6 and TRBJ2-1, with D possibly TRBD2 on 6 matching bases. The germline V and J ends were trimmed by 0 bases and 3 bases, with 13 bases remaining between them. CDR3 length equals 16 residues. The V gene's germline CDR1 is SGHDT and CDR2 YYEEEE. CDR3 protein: CASSLAPRENYNEQFF. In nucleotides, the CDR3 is TGTGCCAGCAGCTTGGCCCCTCGGGAGAACTACAATGAGCAGTTCTTC.

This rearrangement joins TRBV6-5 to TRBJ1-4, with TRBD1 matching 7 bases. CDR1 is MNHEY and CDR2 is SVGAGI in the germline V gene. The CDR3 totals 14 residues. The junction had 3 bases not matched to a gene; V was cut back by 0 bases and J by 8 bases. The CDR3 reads CASSYSTGREKLFF. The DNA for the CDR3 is TGTGCCAGCAGTTACTCGACAGGGAGGGAAAAACTGTTTTTT.

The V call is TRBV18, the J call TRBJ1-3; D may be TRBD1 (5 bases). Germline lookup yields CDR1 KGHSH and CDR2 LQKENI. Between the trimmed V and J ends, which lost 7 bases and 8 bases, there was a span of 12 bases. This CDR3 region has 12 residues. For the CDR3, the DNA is TGTGCCAGCTTGTCGACGGGGGACACCATATATTTT. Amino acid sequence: CASLSTGDTIYF.

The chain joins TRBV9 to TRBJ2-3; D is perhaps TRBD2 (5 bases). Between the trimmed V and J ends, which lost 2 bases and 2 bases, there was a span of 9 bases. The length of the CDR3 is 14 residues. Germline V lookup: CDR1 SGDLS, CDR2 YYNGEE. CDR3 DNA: TGTGCCAGCAGCGTTGGACTCTCCACAGATACGCAGTATTTT. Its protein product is CASSVGLSTDTQYF.

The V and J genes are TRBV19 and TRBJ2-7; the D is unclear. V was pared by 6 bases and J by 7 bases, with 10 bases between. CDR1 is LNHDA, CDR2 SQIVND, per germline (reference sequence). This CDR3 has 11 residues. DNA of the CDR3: TGTGCCAGTAGCACCCGTGAAGAGCAGTACTTC. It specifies CASSTREEQYF.

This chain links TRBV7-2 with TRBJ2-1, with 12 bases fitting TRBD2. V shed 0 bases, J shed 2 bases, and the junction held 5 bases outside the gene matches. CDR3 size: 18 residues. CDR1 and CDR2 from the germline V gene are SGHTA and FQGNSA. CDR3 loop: CASSLAVPSGRAYNEQFF. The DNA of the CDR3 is TGTGCCAGCAGCTTAGCGGTTCCTAGCGGGAGGGCCTACAATGAGCAGTTCTTC.

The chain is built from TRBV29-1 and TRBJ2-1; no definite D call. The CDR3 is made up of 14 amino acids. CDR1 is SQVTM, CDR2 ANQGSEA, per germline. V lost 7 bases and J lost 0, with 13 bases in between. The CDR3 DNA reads TGCAGCGGCCATACCCGCGGCTCCTACAATGAGCAGTTCTTC. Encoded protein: CSGHTRGSYNEQFF.